The 19 T cell receptor beta chains given below trace back to one sample, sequenced in a study of radiotherapy plus CTLA-4 blockade in lung cancer. The protocol was immunoSEQ multiplex PCR, while the TCRdb copy is restricted to in-frame clones and leaves out a portion. Of some 32,000 clones detected, 70% appear once; the ten largest clones hold more than 3.5%. Sequences were derived from peripheral blood, sampled from a patient treated with radiotherapy plus ipilimumab. The receptor source for this set is a human donor with non-small cell lung cancer who had stable disease on radiotherapy plus ipilimumab.

This chain links TRBV7-9 with TRBJ1-1; 9 bases fit TRBD1. After removal of 5 bases from V and 1 base from J, the junction contained 8 bases not matched to a gene. Germline values: CDR1 SEHNR, CDR2 FQNEAQ (reference sequence). The CDR3 runs to 16 residues. Here the CDR3 DNA reads TGTGCCAGCAGCACCTACAGGGGGCGCGGGAACACTGAAGCTTTCTTT. Its protein is CASSTYRGRGNTEAFF.

The chain employs TRBV6-6 and TRBJ1-5; TRBD1 matches at 7 bases. There are 15 residues in the CDR3. V lost 3 bases to trimming and J lost 11 bases; unmatched junction nucleotides: 13. Germline V CDR1 and CDR2: MNHNY, SVGAGI (reference sequence). The chain's CDR3 is CASSYRQGRHETQHF. The CDR3 nucleotides read TGTGCCAGCAGTTATAGACAGGGTCGACACGAGACCCAGCATTTT.

V usage is TRBV10-3 and J usage is TRBJ1-2, with D hard to call. In germline, CDR1 is ENHRY, CDR2 SYGVKD. With 8 bases removed from V and 0 bases from J, the gap between germline ends came to 16 bases. This CDR3 comprises 15 residues. In DNA form, the CDR3 reads TGTGCCATCGGGTTGGGAGCCTCAGCTAACTATGGCTACACCTTC. Translation gives CAIGLGASANYGYTF.

The chain is built from TRBV6-1 and TRBJ2-1; 11 nucleotides agree with TRBD2. This CDR3 contains 14 residues. V dropped 8 bases and J dropped 7; count of bases not matched to a gene: 7. Germline V lookup: CDR1 MNHNS, CDR2 SASEGT. The CDR3 loop reads CASGSSGRRNEQFF. The CDR3 DNA is TGTGCCAGCGGGTCTAGCGGGAGGAGGAATGAGCAGTTCTTC.

The J gene is TRBJ2-3, the V gene TRBV25-1; 8 bases are a match to TRBD1. The CDR3 spans 14 residues. Germline values: CDR1 MGHDK, CDR2 SYGVNS. V lost 8 bases to trimming and J lost 2 bases; unmatched junction nucleotides: 6. For the CDR3, the DNA is TGTGCCAGCGGACAGGGATCGTTCACAGATACGCAGTATTTT. It specifies CASGQGSFTDTQYF.

V usage is TRBV2 and J usage is TRBJ2-7, with 7 bases identical to TRBD2. The trim removed 4 bases at V and 3 bases at J, leaving 6 bases unmatched. The CDR3 length is 14 residues. From germline, CDR1 is SNHLY and CDR2 FYNNEI. For the CDR3, the DNA is TGTGCCAGCAGTGTTTTTGGGGGGGGCTACGAGCAGTACTTC. This sequence encodes CASSVFGGGYEQYF.

This clone turned up a few times. The genes are TRBV5-4 and TRBJ2-7, with 7 bases identical to TRBD1. V was clipped by 4 bases and J by 2 bases; unmatched bases: 3. The V gene's germline CDR1 is SGHNT and CDR2 YYREEE (reference sequence). The CDR3 sequence is 13 residues long. The CDR3 protein is CASSVGQTYEQYF. The DNA of the CDR3 is TGTGCCAGCAGCGTGGGACAGACCTACGAGCAGTACTTC.

The rearrangement links TRBV4-1 to TRBJ2-7; D call uncertain. V was cut by 6 bases and J by 0 bases, with 9 bases left in between. Germline CDR1 MGHRA, CDR2 YSYEKL. This CDR3 is 13 amino acids long. The CDR3 region is CASSQLSSYEQYF. CDR3 sequence (DNA): TGCGCCAGCAGTCAGTTAAGCTCCTACGAGCAGTACTTC.

The CDR3 DNA follows: TGTGCCAGTAGTATCGGGACAGGGGCAGATGGCTACACCTTC. It encodes CASSIGTGADGYTF. V usage is TRBV19 and J usage is TRBJ1-2, with 10 bases matching TRBD1. CDR1 is LNHDA, CDR2 SQIVND, per germline (reference sequence). V dropped 3 bases and J dropped 6; count of bases not matched to a gene: 4. The CDR3 runs to 14 residues.

This chain uses TRBV19 with TRBJ1-1, with TRBD1 identical over 7 bases. This CDR3 is 15 amino acids long. J gave up 0 bases and V 6 bases, and 7 bases lay outside the gene matches. The germline gives CDR1 LNHDA, CDR2 SQIVND (reference sequence). DNA of the CDR3: TGTGCCAGTAGGCACGTGGACAGGTTGAACACTGAAGCTTTCTTT. Protein sequence: CASRHVDRLNTEAFF.

The gene calls are TRBV28 and TRBJ2-7, with TRBD2 identical over 9 bases. The junction had 11 bases not matched to a gene; V was cut back by 9 bases and J by 2 bases. Germline lookup yields CDR1 MDHEN and CDR2 SYDVKM. This CDR3 has 15 amino acids. CDR3 DNA sequence: TGTGCCAGTACCTCATGGACTAGCGTGACCTACGAGCAGTACTTC. Encoded protein: CASTSWTSVTYEQYF. Full variable domain (missing parts from reference TRBV28 and TRBJ2-7): DVKVTQSSRYLVKRTGEKVFLECVQDMDHENMFWYRQDPGLGLRLIYFSYDVKMKEKGDIPEGYSVSREKKERFSLILESASTNQTSMYLCASTSWTSVTYEQYFGPGTRLTVT.

V usage is TRBV19 and J usage is TRBJ2-1; D uncertain. Between the trimmed V and J ends, which lost 4 bases and 0 bases, there was a span of 7 bases. The CDR3 runs to 14 residues. CDR1 and CDR2 (germline): LNHDA, SQIVND (reference sequence). The CDR3 DNA is TGTGCCAGTAGTAGGATCAGCTCCTACAATGAGCAGTTCTTC. It is translated as CASSRISSYNEQFF.

The chain joins TRBV5-1 to TRBJ2-5, with D perhaps TRBD2 (5 bases). With 3 bases removed from V and 3 bases from J, the gap between germline ends came to 9 bases. CDR3 length: 13 amino acids. Germline values: CDR1 SGHRS, CDR2 YFSETQ. The CDR3 DNA reads as TGCGCCAGCAGCTCAAGCGGTGAAGAGACCCAGTACTTC. It is translated as CASSSSGEETQYF. Supplemented by reference TRBV5-1 and TRBJ2-5, the full variable domain reads KAGVTQTPRYLIKTRGQQVTLSCSPISGHRSVSWYQQTPGQGLQFLFEYFSETQRNKGNFPGRFSGRQFSNSRSEMNVSTLELGDSALYLCASSSSGEETQYFGPGTRLLVL.

This clone was seen more than once but under ten times. This rearrangement joins TRBV29-1 to TRBJ2-1, with D tentatively TRBD2 (5 bases). Germline V CDR1 and CDR2: SQVTM, ANQGSEA. CDR3 size: 13 residues. The germline V and J ends were trimmed by 2 bases and 5 bases, with 10 bases remaining between them. The CDR3 DNA sequence: TGCAGCGTTGAAAGGGAGCGAGACAATGAGCAGTTCTTC. Amino acid sequence: CSVERERDNEQFF.

The V and J genes are TRBV5-1 and TRBJ2-7, with 9 nucleotides matching TRBD2. V lost 4 bases to trimming and J lost 0 bases; unmatched junction nucleotides: 5. The CDR3 is 15 residues long. Germline-derived CDR1 and CDR2 are SGHRS and YFSETQ. The CDR3 DNA is TGCGCCAGCAGCCTGAGCGGGGGGATCTCCTACGAGCAGTACTTC. It translates to CASSLSGGISYEQYF.

The chain has TRBV11-3 and TRBJ2-2, with 7 nucleotides matching TRBD2. The CDR3 extends over 18 amino acids. The V segment lost 4 bases and the J segment 4 bases; nucleotides outside the gene matches: 15. Germline CDR1 and CDR2: SGHNT and YENEEA. CDR3 in DNA: TGTGCCAGCAGCTCCCCAAAGTCCGGCCTAGCGGCCACCGGGGAGCTGTTTTTT. Translating it yields CASSSPKSGLAATGELFF. The whole variable domain, filled in from reference TRBV11-3 and TRBJ2-2, reads EAGVVQSPRYKIIEKKQPVAFWCNPISGHNTLYWYLQNLGQGPELLIRYENEEAVDDSQLPKDRFSAERLKGVDSTLKIQPAELGDSAVYLCASSSPKSGLAATGELFFGEGSRLTVL.

The chain carries TRBV7-8 and TRBJ2-1; D is perhaps TRBD2 (7 bases). CDR1 and CDR2 from the germline V gene are SGHVS and FQNEAQ. The CDR3 sequence is 16 residues long. V gave up 5 bases and J gave up 0 bases, with 14 bases separating them. CDR3 sequence: CASSGGGGSSYNEQFF. The CDR3 coding sequence is TGTGCCAGCAGCGGCGGGGGCGGGAGCTCCTACAATGAGCAGTTCTTC.

The table lists this clone with a few counts. The chain carries TRBV7-2 and TRBJ2-3; 10 bases match TRBD2. CDR1 and CDR2 (germline): SGHTA, FQGNSA. The V segment lost 5 bases and the J segment 0 bases; nucleotides outside the gene matches: 2. CDR3 length equals 15 residues. The CDR3 DNA follows: TGTGCCAGCAGCACTAGCGGGGTGAGCACAGATACGCAGTATTTT. Translating gives CASSTSGVSTDTQYF.

This clone was counted a few times. The rearrangement links TRBV7-2 to TRBJ2-5; D call uncertain. V lost 3 bases and J lost 4, with 15 bases in between. This CDR3 is built from 15 residues. Germline CDR1 and CDR2: SGHTA and FQGNSA. The CDR3 sequence is CASSFGLTLGETQYF. The CDR3 nucleotides read TGTGCCAGCAGCTTTGGCCTAACCCTGGGAGAGACCCAGTACTTC.